The 20 T cell receptor beta chains below all came from one sample that was sequenced in a study of CD8 T cells in ankylosing spondylitis. TCRdb analysed the 5' RACE reads with MiXCR anew, one entry per CDR3 protein. The sample has just over 300,000 distinct CDR3 sequences, under 25% seen once; the top ten hold under 4%. Input material: blood, either unsorted or a sorted T cell fraction (not recorded which). These receptors were obtained from a female donor with ankylosing spondylitis or in good health (not recorded which).

This clonotype occurred many times. The chain has TRBV28 and TRBJ2-7; D possibly matches TRBD1 or TRBD2 (7 bases each). Germline lookup yields CDR1 MDHEN and CDR2 SYDVKM. V dropped 8 bases and J dropped 2 bases, with 13 bases sitting between them. The CDR3 is made up of 13 amino acids. As DNA, the CDR3 is TGTGCCAGCGGAGCGGGACAGACCTACGAGCAGTACTTC. As protein: CASGAGQTYEQYF.

This clonotype came up a few times. The chain is built from TRBV7-2 and TRBJ2-1; 12 bases line up with TRBD2. The junction had 5 bases not matched to a gene; V was cut back by 3 bases and J by 5 bases. Germline V gives CDR1 SGHTA, CDR2 FQGNSA. CDR3 length: 16 amino acids. The chain's CDR3 is CASSFRLAGADNEQFF. CDR3 nucleotide sequence: TGTGCCAGCAGCTTTAGACTAGCGGGAGCCGACAATGAGCAGTTCTTC. Variable domain in full (rest from reference TRBV7-2 and TRBJ2-1): GAGVSQSPSNKVTEKGKDVELRCDPISGHTALYWYRQSLGQGLEFLIYFQGNSAPDKSGLPSDRFSAERTGGSVSTLTIQRTQQEDSAVYLCASSFRLAGADNEQFFGPGTRLTVL.

V gene TRBV29-1 combines with J gene TRBJ2-5; unclear D gene. The V end was cut by 4 bases, the J end by 1 base, with 7 bases between. Per the germline V gene, CDR1 is SQVTM and CDR2 is ANQGSEA. The CDR3 extends over 12 amino acids. The CDR3 region has the DNA TGCAGCGTTGGCGGATTCCAAGAGACCCAGTACTTC. The encoded protein is CSVGGFQETQYF.

This clonotype was seen only a few times. V gene TRBV6-2 or TRBV6-3 combines with J gene TRBJ2-1; 9 bases fit TRBD2. The CDR3 is 17 amino acids. The germline gives CDR1 MNHEY, CDR2 SVGEGT. The trim removed 5 bases at V and 4 bases at J, leaving 12 bases unmatched. The CDR3 coding sequence is TGTGCCAGCAGTACCAACTCAGGACTAGCGATATACAATGAGCAGTTCTTC. It translates to CASSTNSGLAIYNEQFF.

This rearrangement joins TRBV5-5 to TRBJ2-7, with D maybe TRBD2 (6 bases). The V end was cut by 6 bases, the J end by 6 bases, with 28 bases between. The germline gives CDR1 SGHKS, CDR2 YYEKEE (reference sequence). The CDR3 totals 17 residues. The CDR3 DNA is TGTGCCAGCACCCTTCGTCTTAGCGGCGCGATTGGGTCCGAGCAGTACTTC. Its protein product is CASTLRLSGAIGSEQYF.

The J gene is TRBJ2-3, the V gene TRBV20-1; TRBD2 is a possible D gene (6 bases). The V gene's germline CDR1 is DFQATT and CDR2 SNEGSKA (reference sequence). V was shortened by 5 bases and J by 2 bases, with 17 bases between the two germline ends. CDR3 size: 15 residues. CDR3 loop: CSADRSDYVTDTQYF. The CDR3 DNA is TGCAGTGCTGATCGATCGGACTATGTCACAGATACGCAGTATTTT.

In its sample, this clonotype was seen once. The CDR3 sequence is CASSLTGGSDTQYF. The CDR3 region has the DNA TGTGCCAGCAGCTTAACGGGAGGGTCAGATACGCAGTATTTT. The rearrangement links TRBV7-3 to TRBJ2-3, with 7 bases aligning to TRBD2. The CDR3 extends over 14 amino acids. Germline trimming cut 0 bases from V and 4 bases from J; bases unmatched to any gene: 1. Germline lookup yields CDR1 SGHTA and CDR2 FQGTGA.

This clonotype was found many times. The chain joins TRBV10-3 to TRBJ2-2; 11 positions agree with TRBD2. The CDR3 sequence is 14 residues long. Germline CDR1 reads ENHRY; CDR2 reads SYGVKD. V lost 5 bases to trimming and J lost 6 bases; unmatched junction nucleotides: 2. The DNA for the CDR3 is TGTGCCATCAGTACTAGCGGGAGTCCCGGGGAGCTGTTTTTT. This encodes CAISTSGSPGELFF.

The chain carries TRBV5-1 and TRBJ2-1; possible D gene TRBD1, 5 bases. Germline V lookup: CDR1 SGHRS, CDR2 YFSETQ. The CDR3 runs to 16 residues. The germline V and J ends were trimmed by 4 bases and 4 bases, with 18 bases remaining between them. In DNA, the CDR3 is TGCGCCAGCAGCCCCCCCCGACAGACTCCTTACAATGAGCAGTTCTTC. This translates into CASSPPRQTPYNEQFF.

The chain links TRBV11-1 to TRBJ2-3; possible D gene TRBD2, 6 bases. The CDR3 is 17 residues long. Germline V gene sequence: CDR1 SGHAT, CDR2 FQDESV (reference sequence). V was shortened by 5 bases and J by 5 bases, with 23 bases between the two germline ends. The CDR3 DNA sequence: TGTGCCAGCAGCCCCGGGACTGCTTCACCCCTTGGAGATACGCAGTATTTT. It encodes CASSPGTASPLGDTQYF.

The chain has TRBV7-2 and TRBJ2-7; D may match TRBD1 or TRBD2 (5 bases each). The CDR3 contains 16 residues. Trimming pared 6 bases from V and 0 bases from J, leaving 18 bases between. The germline V gene has CDR1 SGHTA and CDR2 FQGNSA. Here the CDR3 reads CASRQLGEPLSYEQYF. The CDR3, as DNA: TGTGCCAGCAGACAGTTGGGGGAGCCCCTCTCCTACGAGCAGTACTTC.

This chain uses TRBV7-2 with TRBJ2-7; D is undetermined. In germline, CDR1 is SGHTA, CDR2 FQGNSA. V gave up 2 bases and J gave up 6 bases, with 14 bases separating them. This CDR3 is built from 14 residues. CDR3 bases: TGTGCCAGCAGCTTAAGGCACCTTTTCGGCGAGCAGTACTTC. This translates into CASSLRHLFGEQYF.

This clonotype showed up just a few times. The V call is TRBV20-1, the J call TRBJ2-2; possible D gene TRBD2, 5 bases. Per germline, CDR1 DFQATT and CDR2 SNEGSKA (reference sequence). The germline V and J ends were trimmed by 6 bases and 4 bases, with 9 bases remaining between them. This CDR3 is 12 amino acids long. The CDR3 reads CSARALTGELFF. As DNA, the CDR3 is TGCAGTGCGAGGGCCCTCACCGGGGAGCTGTTTTTT.

The rearrangement joins TRBV25-1 to TRBJ1-2; D not certain. CDR3 length: 17 amino acids. V lost 0 bases and J 0 bases, leaving 14 bases between the germline ends. Per germline, CDR1 MGHDK and CDR2 SYGVNS. The CDR3 here is CASSEYLGPGTNYGYTF. The CDR3 DNA is TGTGCCAGCAGTGAATATTTGGGTCCGGGAACTAACTATGGCTACACCTTC.

This clonotype has a count of ten or more. The rearrangement joins TRBV9 to TRBJ1-1, with TRBD1 as a possible D gene (6 bases). The CDR3 sequence is 17 residues long. In germline, CDR1 is SGDLS, CDR2 YYNGEE. The germline V and J ends were trimmed by 3 bases and 0 bases, with 18 bases remaining between them. CDR3 DNA: TGTGCCAGCAGCGCCGGGTCCCGAGGGGGGATGAACACTGAAGCTTTCTTT. It codes for CASSAGSRGGMNTEAFF.

This clonotype was seen a few times. The chain carries TRBV7-8 and TRBJ1-5, with D unclear. Trimming removed 4 bases from V and 4 bases from J, with 11 bases in between. The CDR3 consists of 14 residues. Germline V CDR1 and CDR2: SGHVS, FQNEAQ. CDR3 sequence (DNA): TGTGCCAGCAGCTCCCCTTACCAAAATCAGCCCCAGCATTTT. Its translation: CASSSPYQNQPQHF.

This clonotype was recorded a few times. The chain combines TRBV7-2 with TRBJ2-3, with D possibly matching TRBD1 (6 bases). Between the trimmed V and J ends, which lost 5 bases and 9 bases, there was a span of 21 bases. This CDR3 has 15 residues. Looked up from germline, CDR1 is SGHTA and CDR2 is FQGNSA. CDR3 DNA: TGTGCCAGCAGCCCGTCTTACCCGACAGGCGACACGCAGTATTTT. Protein sequence: CASSPSYPTGDTQYF. The variable domain in full, completed from reference TRBV7-2 and TRBJ2-3, reads GAGVSQSPSNKVTEKGKDVELRCDPISGHTALYWYRQSLGQGLEFLIYFQGNSAPDKSGLPSDRFSAERTGGSVSTLTIQRTQQEDSAVYLCASSPSYPTGDTQYFGPGTRLTVL.

The V gene is TRBV20-1, the J gene TRBJ2-3; D unclear. Germline assignment: CDR1 DFQATT and CDR2 SNEGSKA (reference sequence). Trimming shortened V by 4 bases and J by 1 base, and 15 bases separated the two germline ends. The CDR3 contains 15 residues. CDR3 nucleotide sequence: TGCAGTGCTACCCGCGACTCCTCCCGCACAGATACGCAGTATTTT. As protein: CSATRDSSRTDTQYF.

The V and J genes are TRBV7-2 and TRBJ2-3; 9 nucleotides agree with TRBD1. Germline V CDR1 and CDR2: SGHTA, FQGNSA. This CDR3 has 15 amino acids. V lost 5 bases to trimming and J lost 8 bases; unmatched junction nucleotides: 11. CDR3 loop: CASSPYRQQGATQYF. The CDR3 DNA reads TGTGCCAGCAGCCCCTACCGCCAACAGGGGGCTACGCAGTATTTT.

Many counts were recorded for this clonotype. This sequence joins TRBV6-5 and TRBJ1-6; tentative D call: TRBD1 (6 bases). The ends were cut back, 2 bases at V and 1 base at J, with 15 bases in the middle. Germline V gene lookup returns CDR1 MNHEY and CDR2 SVGAGI. There are 18 residues in the CDR3. CDR3 protein: CASSYAGGAESYNSPLHF. CDR3 sequence (DNA): TGTGCCAGCAGTTACGCGGGGGGGGCTGAATCCTATAATTCACCCCTCCACTTT.